This entry features one T cell receptor (beta chain) sequence. Its antigen is unidentified. This specimen comes from a study of identifying expanded T cells in peripheral blood. Assay: immunoSEQ multiplex PCR; the TCRdb copy retains only in-frame clones and omits some. The sample carries tens of thousands of clones, roughly 87% recorded once. Overall study results and limits: Roughly two-week clone count variance significantly increased as total template count grew. Roughly 1.2 clones differed between technical replicates, versus around 15 and 18 over time.

The CDR3 totals 14 residues. With 2 bases removed from V and 6 bases from J, the gap between germline ends came to 13 bases. Germline CDR1 is KGHSH and CDR2 is LQKENI. No infections or other immune events were documented during collection. The sequencing input was blood. V is TRBV18 and J is TRBJ1-2; a possible D gene is TRBD1 (5 bases). This TCR was sampled from a person aged 18 to 70 in good health. CDR3 protein: CASSPDAGRDGYTF. The CDR3 DNA sequence: TGTGCCAGCTCACCAGATGCGGGGCGGGATGGCTACACCTTC. The full variable domain, rest sourced from reference TRBV18 and TRBJ1-2, is NAGVMQNPRHLVRRRGQEARLRCSPMKGHSHVYWYRQLPEEGLKFMVYLQKENIIDESGMPKERFSAEFPKEGPSILRIQQVVRGDSAAYFCASSPDAGRDGYTFGSGTRLTVV.